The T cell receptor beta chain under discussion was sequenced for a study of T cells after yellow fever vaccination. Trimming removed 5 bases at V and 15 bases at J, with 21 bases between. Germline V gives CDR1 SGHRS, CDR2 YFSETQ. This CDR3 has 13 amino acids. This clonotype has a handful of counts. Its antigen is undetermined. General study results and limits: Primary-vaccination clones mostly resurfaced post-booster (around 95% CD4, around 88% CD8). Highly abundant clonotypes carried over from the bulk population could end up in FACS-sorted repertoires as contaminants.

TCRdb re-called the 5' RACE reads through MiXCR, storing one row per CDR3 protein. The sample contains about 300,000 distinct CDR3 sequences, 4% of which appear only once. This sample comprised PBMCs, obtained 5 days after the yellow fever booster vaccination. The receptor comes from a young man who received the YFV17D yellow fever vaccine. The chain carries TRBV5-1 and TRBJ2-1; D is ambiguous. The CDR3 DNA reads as TGCGCCAGCAGGGAAATGGTGGGGTACAGTCCGTTCTTC. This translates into CASREMVGYSPFF.